This paragraph reports one T cell receptor beta chain. As yet, its antigen is unknown. CDR3 length: 12 residues. The V gene lost 7 bases and the J gene lost 4 bases, with 10 bases spanning the gap. CDR1 is SNHLY, CDR2 FYNNEI, per germline. This table comes from immunoSEQ multiplex PCR, and its TCRdb copy is limited to in-frame clones, with some not included. The data hold over 75,000 clones, with roughly 87% observed a single time. This sample was included in a study of T cell responses to AZD1222 COVID-19 vaccine. Overall study: Samples with a second dose at about 4 or about 12 weeks were pooled together. Regarding the study as a whole: Vaccine-associated CD4 TCRs spanned spike, dominant at 160-218 and 743-854. Baseline serology detected seropositivity in only six AZD1222 recipients.

The TCR comes from an adult in good health. The sample was peripheral blood, taken on day 0 of AZD1222 vaccination. The V call is TRBV2, the J call TRBJ1-1; D perhaps matches TRBD1 (5 bases). The CDR3 region is CASTGTATEAFF. CDR3 bases: TGTGCCAGCACCGGGACGGCCACTGAAGCTTTCTTT.